This entry lists 4 T cell receptor beta chains sequenced from one sample in a study of blood T cell repertoires in COVID-19. TCRdb's copy holds only in-frame clones and misses some; the assay was immunoSEQ multiplex PCR. The repertoire holds about 400,000 clones, 89% seen once, with about 1.7% in the top ten. The sequenced material came from PBMCs or T cells enriched from blood (not recorded which). These TCRs come from a woman aged 25 to 39 who had recovered from COVID-19.

The V and J genes are TRBV4-3 and TRBJ1-6; D remains ambiguous. The germline CDR1 and CDR2 sequences are LGHNA and YSLEER. V was cut by 0 bases and J by 10 bases, with 13 bases left in between. The CDR3 contains 15 residues. As DNA, the CDR3 is TGCGCCAGCAGCCAAGATTTAGTTGGGGAGTCACCCCTCCACTTT. Protein sequence: CASSQDLVGESPLHF.

This chain uses TRBV6-5 with TRBJ1-3; D possibly corresponds to TRBD1 (6 bases). This CDR3 comprises 15 residues. The germline V gene has CDR1 MNHEY and CDR2 SVGAGI. The V end was cut by 6 bases, the J end by 4 bases, with 16 bases between. The CDR3 spells CASSALGQLGNTIYF. The CDR3 DNA sequence: TGTGCCAGCAGCGCTCTTGGACAGTTGGGAAACACCATATATTTT.

This CDR3 reads CASSHGTAYEQYF. The CDR3, as DNA: TGTGCCAGCAGTCACGGGACAGCCTACGAGCAGTACTTC. The chain recombines TRBV27 with TRBJ2-7, with 7 bases that match TRBD1. The CDR3 is 13 amino acids. Germline values: CDR1 MNHEY, CDR2 SMNVEV (reference sequence). V shed 5 bases and J 2 bases; nucleotides not matched to a gene: 3.

The V call is TRBV4-2, the J call TRBJ2-4; a possible D gene is TRBD1 (5 bases). CDR1 and CDR2 (germline): LGHNA, YNFKEQ. This CDR3 spans 15 amino acids. Trimming took 2 bases from V and 2 from J, leaving 10 bases between them. The CDR3 DNA follows: TGTGCCAGCAGCCAAAGCAGGGTTTCCAAAAACATTCAGTACTTC. Protein: CASSQSRVSKNIQYF.